Following are 16 T cell receptor beta chains from one sample sequenced in a study of blood T cell repertoires in COVID-19. Profiled with immunoSEQ multiplex PCR; TCRdb holds only in-frame clones, not every one. The sample lists roughly 330,000 clones; roughly 88% were seen once. Sequenced material: peripheral blood. The source of these receptors is a woman aged 45-65 years with active or convalescent COVID-19.

The chain is built from TRBV7-7 and TRBJ1-1; the D is unclear. The V gene's germline CDR1 is SSHAT and CDR2 FNYEAQ (reference sequence). There are 16 residues in the CDR3. CDR3 bases: TGTGCTAGCCAGGTGTGGAGCGAGGGAATGAACACTGAAGCTTTCTTT. Amino acids: CASQVWSEGMNTEAFF.

The V and J genes are TRBV5-4 and TRBJ2-6; 9 positions match TRBD1. Trimming cost V 9 bases and J 7 bases; bases outside gene matches: 14. The CDR3 covers 16 residues. Germline V gene sequence: CDR1 SGHNT, CDR2 YYREEE (reference sequence). CDR3 DNA sequence: TGTGCCACCCGACGGGACAGGGATATAGCAGCCAACGTCCTGACTTTC. Protein sequence: CATRRDRDIAANVLTF.

The rearrangement links TRBV7-9 to TRBJ2-1; 10 bases agree with TRBD2. This CDR3 has 15 residues. V was clipped by 5 bases and J by 5 bases; unmatched bases: 6. Germline CDR1 reads SEHNR; CDR2 reads FQNEAQ (reference sequence). The CDR3 protein is CASSQREGRNNEQFF. Here the CDR3 DNA reads TGTGCCAGCAGCCAGCGGGAGGGCCGGAACAATGAGCAGTTCTTC.

The chain has TRBV6-5 and TRBJ1-4; 8 bases match TRBD1. V gave up 0 bases and J gave up 7 bases; unmatched junction bases: 4. In germline, CDR1 is MNHEY, CDR2 SVGAGI. This CDR3 comprises 15 residues. CDR3 amino acids: CASSYSSGTGEKLFF. CDR3 coding DNA: TGTGCCAGCAGTTACTCGAGTGGGACAGGTGAAAAACTGTTTTTT.

The rearrangement links TRBV19 to TRBJ1-1, with 10 bases identical to TRBD1. This CDR3 comprises 12 residues. J lost 5 bases, V lost 10 bases, and 4 bases had no gene match. Germline V gene lookup returns CDR1 LNHDA and CDR2 SQIVND (reference sequence). For the CDR3, the DNA is TGTGCCACTGGACAGGGGGGGACTGAAGCTTTCTTT. This codes for CATGQGGTEAFF.

The rearrangement joins TRBV12-5 to TRBJ1-3; no clear D. The CDR3 sequence is 10 residues long. Trimming removed 10 bases at V and 3 bases at J, with 4 bases between. The germline CDR1 and CDR2 sequences are LGHNT and FRNRAP. CDR3 bases: TGTGCTACCGGTGGAAACACCATATATTTT. Protein product: CATGGNTIYF.

The chain couples TRBV4-2 to TRBJ1-2; D gene unclear. The germline V gene has CDR1 LGHNA and CDR2 YNFKEQ. Trimming took 1 base from V and 7 from J, leaving 7 bases between them. This CDR3 is built from 12 residues. The CDR3 region is CASSQASGGYTF. DNA of the CDR3: TGTGCCAGCAGCCAAGCTTCAGGTGGCTACACCTTC.

This clone was detected a few times. The CDR3 DNA follows: TGTGCCAGCAGCCAAGGTAGCGGGACCACAGATACGCAGTATTTT. It codes for CASSQGSGTTDTQYF. J is TRBJ2-3 and V is TRBV3-1 (or the pseudogene TRBV3-2); 8 positions match TRBD2. J was trimmed by 2 bases and V by 1 base; bases with no gene match: 2. The CDR3 length is 15 residues. CDR1 is LGHDT and CDR2 is YNNKEL in the germline V gene (reference sequence).

V is TRBV28 and J is TRBJ1-5, with D tentatively TRBD1 (5 bases). Germline CDR1 is MDHEN and CDR2 is SYDVKM. This CDR3 is 14 amino acids long. V was shortened by 5 bases and J by 9 bases, with 17 bases between the two germline ends. CDR3 sequence reads: CASSKQVVGRPQHF. The CDR3 DNA sequence: TGTGCCAGCAGTAAACAGGTGGTGGGTCGGCCCCAGCATTTT.

V gene TRBV19 combines with J gene TRBJ1-1; TRBD1 is a possible D gene (6 bases). There are 15 residues in the CDR3. Per germline, CDR1 LNHDA and CDR2 SQIVND (reference sequence). Trimming removed 1 base at V and 2 bases at J, with 11 bases between. Here the CDR3 reads CASSIAGQINTEAFF. The CDR3 DNA sequence: TGTGCCAGTAGTATAGCCGGACAGATAAACACTGAAGCTTTCTTT.

This chain joins TRBV7-6 and TRBJ2-2; 7 bases match TRBD2. The V and J ends lost 5 bases and 5 bases, in that order; junction bases with no gene match: 8. CDR3 size: 15 residues. Germline V gene data show CDR1 as SGHVS and CDR2 as FNYEAQ. The DNA for the CDR3 is TGTGCCAGCAGCCCATCCGTCGGGGGGACCGGGGAGCTGTTTTTT. Protein: CASSPSVGGTGELFF.

The gene calls are TRBV19 and TRBJ1-3; weak D call: TRBD1 (6 bases). Germline V gives CDR1 LNHDA, CDR2 SQIVND (reference sequence). V lost 6 bases and J lost 2, with 8 bases in between. The CDR3 runs 13 residues. CDR3 nucleotides: TGTGCCAGTAGACAGGGTGCTGGAAACACCATATATTTT. It yields the protein CASRQGAGNTIYF.

This sequence joins TRBV5-1 and TRBJ2-5; tentatively, D is TRBD2 (5 bases). The CDR3 is 15 amino acids. V was clipped by 0 bases and J by 4 bases, with 13 bases between them. CDR1 SGHRS and CDR2 YFSETQ come from the germline V gene. CDR3 residues: CASSLGSGGGETQYF. Here the CDR3 DNA reads TGCGCCAGCAGCTTGGGATCGGGCGGAGGAGAGACCCAGTACTTC.

This clone has a single count. V and J are TRBV5-1 and TRBJ2-3; the match to TRBD1 covers 10 bases. This CDR3 contains 15 residues. J gave up 4 bases and V 4 bases, and 6 bases lay outside the gene matches. The V gene's germline CDR1 is SGHRS and CDR2 YFSETQ. The CDR3 spells CASSLGQGDADTQYF. CDR3 nucleotide sequence: TGCGCCAGCAGCCTTGGACAGGGGGACGCAGATACGCAGTATTTT.

This chain joins TRBV9 and TRBJ2-4, with 8 bases matching TRBD1. The CDR3 has 17 residues. Germline CDR1 SGDLS, CDR2 YYNGEE. V dropped 4 bases and J dropped 0; count of bases not matched to a gene: 9. The CDR3 region has the DNA TGTGCCAGCAGCCCCAGGACAGGGTCCTTAGCCAAAAACATTCAGTACTTC. This codes for CASSPRTGSLAKNIQYF.

The V and J genes are TRBV28 and TRBJ1-3; no reliable D call. The ends were cut back, 2 bases at V and 1 base at J, with 9 bases in the middle. CDR3 length equals 15 residues. Germline V gene sequence: CDR1 MDHEN, CDR2 SYDVKM. The CDR3 spells CASSLTGTSGNTIYF. The CDR3 bases are TGTGCCAGCAGTTTAACCGGTACGTCTGGAAACACCATATATTTT.